The rows below give T cell receptor beta chains drawn from one sample of a study of T cell changes during pregnancy in multiple sclerosis. TCRdb keeps only in-frame clones here, not all; method: immunoSEQ multiplex PCR. The sample records under 45,000 clones, approximately 92% being singletons. The sequencing used CD4+ T cells from peripheral blood mononuclear cells, collected in the first trimester of pregnancy. These receptors came from a female donor with multiple sclerosis, enrolled in a pregnancy study. CDR3s include the opening cysteine and the closing phenylalanine or tryptophan. A D gene is named only where the DNA matches it firmly. The size field is filled for only some rows; it gives once, few, many or a size class.

few	TRBJ1-3	TRBV5-4	NA	TGTGCCAGCAGCTCGGGACAAAGGAACACCATATATTTT	CASSSGQRNTIYF
once	TRBJ2-5	TRBV27	NA	TGTGCCAGCAGTTTACAGGGCCCTAGGGCAGGTACGGAGACCCAGTACTTC	CASSLQGPRAGTETQYF
NA	TRBJ2-5	TRBV13	TRBD2	TGTGCCAGCAGCCCACTAGCGCCGGGGGGAGAGACCCAGTACTTC	CASSPLAPGGETQYF
NA	TRBJ2-1	TRBV27	NA	TGTGCCAGCAGTTTGAGTTGGATGGGCACTAGGTACAATGAGCAGTTCTTC	CASSLSWMGTRYNEQFF
NA	TRBJ1-1	TRBV6-6	NA	TGTGCCAGCAGTTTTTTACTTGAGAACACTGAAGCTTTCTTT	CASSFLLENTEAFF
NA	TRBJ2-3	TRBV10-3	NA	TGTGCCATCAGTGAGTCGGCAGGACTTAGCACAGATACGCAGTATTTT	CAISESAGLSTDTQYF
NA	TRBJ2-7	TRBV2	TRBD1	TGTGCCAGCAGTCAGGACAGGGGAAGGGCCTACGAGCAGTACTTC	CASSQDRGRAYEQYF
NA	TRBJ2-3	TRBV29-1	TRBD2	TGCAGCGTACGGGGGACTAGCGCAGATACGCAGTATTTT	CSVRGTSADTQYF
NA	TRBJ1-5	TRBV19	TRBD1	TGTGCCAGTAGTTTGGCAGGGGGCGCCCAGCCCCAGCATTTT	CASSLAGGAQPQHF
NA	TRBJ2-2	TRBV29-1	TRBD2	TGCAGCGTTGAAGAGACTAGCGGGAGGTCGAACACCGGGGAGCTGTTTTTT	CSVEETSGRSNTGELFF
NA	TRBJ1-2	TRBV10-3	NA	TGTGCCATCAGTGACTCAGGTATCTATGGCTACACCTTC	CAISDSGIYGYTF
NA	TRBJ1-2	TRBV18	TRBD1	TGTGCCAGCTCGGCAGGGGGCTATGGCTACACCTTC	CASSAGGYGYTF
NA	TRBJ2-1	TRBV29-1	NA	TGCAGCGCCGTAGCGCCCGGGAGCTCCTACAATGAGCAGTTCTTC	CSAVAPGSSYNEQFF